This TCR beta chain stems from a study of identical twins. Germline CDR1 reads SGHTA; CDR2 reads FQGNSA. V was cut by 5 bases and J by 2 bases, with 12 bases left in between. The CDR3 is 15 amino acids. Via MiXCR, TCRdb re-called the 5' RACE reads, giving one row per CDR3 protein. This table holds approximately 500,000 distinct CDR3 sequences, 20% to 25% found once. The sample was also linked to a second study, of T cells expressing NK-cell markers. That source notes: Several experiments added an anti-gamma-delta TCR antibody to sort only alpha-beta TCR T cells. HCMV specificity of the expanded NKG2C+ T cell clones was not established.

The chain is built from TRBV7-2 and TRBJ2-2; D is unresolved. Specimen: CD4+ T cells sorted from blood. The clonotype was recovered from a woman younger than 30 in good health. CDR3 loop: CASSPRSGNTGELFF. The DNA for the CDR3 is TGTGCCAGCAGCCCCAGGTCCGGAAACACCGGGGAGCTGTTTTTT.